A single sample gave rise to the 10 T cell receptor beta chains below, sequenced in a study of graft-versus-host responses after intestinal transplantation (dated by TCRdb to the early 2020s). No antigen is known for these receptors. Library preparation was by the immunoSEQ multiplex PCR assay. Entries here come from immuneACCESS through TCRdb and include only in-frame sequences with V and J called. Some clones fail to appear in such tables; in the studies checked, an unresolved V gene covers under half of the shortfall, and the cause of the remainder is unknown. This sample comprises tens of thousands of clones, 75% to 95% of them detected only once. 6% of the sample comes from the top ten. In light of the paper, this sample's time point label describes: cells obtained before transplantation from donor or recipient. This material consisted of unstimulated CD8+ T cells sorted from spleen or lymph node cells, taken before intestinal transplant. Receptors originate from a human donor who received an intestinal transplant.

This chain uses TRBV6-1 with TRBJ2-7, with 7 bases aligning to TRBD1. Looked up from germline, CDR1 is MNHNS and CDR2 is SASEGT. After removal of 5 bases from V and 0 bases from J, the junction contained 7 bases not matched to a gene. This CDR3 contains 15 residues. CDR3 in DNA: TGTGCCAGCAGTCGATGGGACAGCAGCTCCTACGAGCAGTACTTC. This translates into CASSRWDSSSYEQYF.

The count of this clone is one. The chain uses TRBV2 and TRBJ1-2; D perhaps matches TRBD1 (6 bases). Trimming stripped 11 bases from V and 3 bases from J, with 16 bases between. Germline V gene sequence: CDR1 SNHLY, CDR2 FYNNEI. This CDR3 has 13 residues. CDR3 protein: CARDGGPYYGYTF. CDR3 DNA sequence: TGTGCCCGGGATGGGGGGCCATACTATGGCTACACCTTC.

V usage is TRBV9 and J usage is TRBJ2-7; 11 bases match TRBD1. CDR1 is SGDLS, CDR2 YYNGEE, per germline. This CDR3 has 19 amino acids. The J segment lost 4 bases and the V segment lost 0 bases, leaving 15 bases of the junction unmatched. CDR3 DNA sequence: TGTGCCAGCAGCGTAGCATCGGGACAGGGGGTGTCTGCTAAGTACGAGCAGTACTTC. Translation: CASSVASGQGVSAKYEQYF.

CDR3 region: CASSDMGQGYEQYF. CDR3 nucleotides: TGTGCCAGCAGTGACATGGGACAGGGATACGAGCAGTACTTC. The chain employs TRBV6-5 and TRBJ2-7; 9 bases agree with TRBD1. CDR3 size: 14 residues. Trimming cost V 5 bases and J 4 bases; bases outside gene matches: 6. Germline loops: CDR1 MNHEY, CDR2 SVGAGI.

The J gene is TRBJ2-1, the V gene TRBV29-1; unclear D gene. The CDR3 is 14 residues long. The ends were cut back, 1 base at V and 5 bases at J, with 12 bases in the middle. Germline values: CDR1 SQVTM, CDR2 ANQGSEA. The CDR3 coding sequence is TGCAGCGTTGAAGGGGTTGGGTACCACAATGAGCAGTTCTTC. As protein: CSVEGVGYHNEQFF.

The V call is TRBV10-2, the J call TRBJ2-1, with 7 bases matching TRBD2. The CDR3 spans 16 residues. The V gene end was trimmed by 0 bases and the J gene end by 4 bases; junction bases not matched to a gene: 6. Germline loops: CDR1 WSHSY, CDR2 SAAADI. In nucleotides, the CDR3 is TGCGCCAGCAGTGAGTCGGTGCCTAGCGGTTACAATGAGCAGTTCTTC. Translation gives CASSESVPSGYNEQFF.

In nucleotides, the CDR3 is TGCAGCGTAGATAACGACGGCAGGATTAACACCGGGGAGCTGTTTTTT. This codes for CSVDNDGRINTGELFF. This chain connects TRBV29-1 to TRBJ2-2, with D unresolved. V lost 6 bases, J lost 2 bases, and 19 bases lay in between. Germline V gene sequence: CDR1 SQVTM, CDR2 ANQGSEA. The CDR3 loop spans 16 amino acids.

This sequence joins TRBV29-1 and TRBJ2-3, with 8 bases fitting TRBD2. CDR3 length: 15 residues. CDR1 and CDR2 from the germline V gene are SQVTM and ANQGSEA. The trim removed 4 bases at V and 1 base at J, leaving 7 bases unmatched. The CDR3 nucleotides read TGCAGCGTTGCGGGGGGGGTTGATGGCACAGATACGCAGTATTTT. Translation gives CSVAGGVDGTDTQYF.

Here the CDR3 DNA reads TGTGCCAGCAGCCTGAGCGGGGAAGAGACCCAGTACTTC. Amino acid sequence: CASSLSGEETQYF. The V call is TRBV28, the J call TRBJ2-5, with 7 bases fitting TRBD2. The CDR3 runs 13 residues. Germline CDR1 MDHEN, CDR2 SYDVKM. V dropped 6 bases and J dropped 3; count of bases not matched to a gene: 4.

The gene calls are TRBV5-1 and TRBJ2-7; tentative D call: TRBD1 (6 bases). This CDR3 region has 15 residues. V dropped 4 bases and J dropped 2 bases, with 16 bases sitting between them. In germline, CDR1 is SGHRS, CDR2 YFSETQ. The CDR3 is CASSTTGRSPYEQYF. CDR3 DNA sequence: TGCGCCAGCAGCACAACAGGGCGATCCCCCTACGAGCAGTACTTC.